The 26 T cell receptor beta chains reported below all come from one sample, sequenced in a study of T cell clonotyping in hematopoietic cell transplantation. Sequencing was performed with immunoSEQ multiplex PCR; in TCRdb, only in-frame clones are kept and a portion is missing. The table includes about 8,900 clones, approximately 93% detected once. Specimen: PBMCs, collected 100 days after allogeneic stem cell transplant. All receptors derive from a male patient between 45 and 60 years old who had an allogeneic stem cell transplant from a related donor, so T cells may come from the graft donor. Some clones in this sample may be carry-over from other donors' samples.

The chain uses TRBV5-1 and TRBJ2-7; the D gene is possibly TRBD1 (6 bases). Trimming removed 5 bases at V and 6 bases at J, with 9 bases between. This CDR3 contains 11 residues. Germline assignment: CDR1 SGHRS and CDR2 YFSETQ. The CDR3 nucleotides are TGCGCCAGCAGGGAACAGGGCGAGCAGTACTTC. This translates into CASREQGEQYF.

CDR3 DNA: TGTGCCAGCAGCCAAGAGGACAGGGATCGTGGTGGCTACACCTTC. Amino acids: CASSQEDRDRGGYTF. The chain combines TRBV14 with TRBJ1-2; 8 positions agree with TRBD1. Trimming at V came to 0 bases and at J to 7 bases, leaving 7 bases not matched to a gene. The CDR3 loop spans 15 amino acids. Germline V gene data show CDR1 as SGHDN and CDR2 as FVKESK.

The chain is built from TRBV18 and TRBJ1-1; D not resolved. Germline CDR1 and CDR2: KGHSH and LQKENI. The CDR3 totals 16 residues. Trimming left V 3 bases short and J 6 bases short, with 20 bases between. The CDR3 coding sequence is TGTGCCAGCTCACCGAGGACGGGGAGGGCAGGTTCTGAAGCTTTCTTT. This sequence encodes CASSPRTGRAGSEAFF.

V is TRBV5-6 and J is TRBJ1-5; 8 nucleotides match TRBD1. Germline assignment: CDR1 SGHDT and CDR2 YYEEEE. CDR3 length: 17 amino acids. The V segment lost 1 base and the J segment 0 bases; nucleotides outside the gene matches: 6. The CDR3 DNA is TGTGCCAGCAGCTTGACAGGGGGAAGGATTAGCAATCAGCCCCAGCATTTT. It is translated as CASSLTGGRISNQPQHF.

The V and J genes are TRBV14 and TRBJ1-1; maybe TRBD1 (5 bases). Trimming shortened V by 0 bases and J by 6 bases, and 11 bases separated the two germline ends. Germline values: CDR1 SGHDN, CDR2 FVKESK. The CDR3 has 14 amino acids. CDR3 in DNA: TGTGCCAGCAGCCAAGATGGGGGGGTGGCTGAAGCTTTCTTT. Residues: CASSQDGGVAEAFF.

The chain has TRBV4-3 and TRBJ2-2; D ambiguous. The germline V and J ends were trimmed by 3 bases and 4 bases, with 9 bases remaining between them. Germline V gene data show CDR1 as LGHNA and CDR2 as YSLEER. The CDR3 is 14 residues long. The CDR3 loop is CASSHDVSTGELFF. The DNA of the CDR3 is TGCGCCAGCAGCCATGATGTTAGCACCGGGGAGCTGTTTTTT.

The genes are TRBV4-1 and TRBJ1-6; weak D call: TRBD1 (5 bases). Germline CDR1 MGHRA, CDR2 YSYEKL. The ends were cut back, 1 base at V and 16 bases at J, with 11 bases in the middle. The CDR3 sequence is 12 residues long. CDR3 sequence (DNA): TGCGCCAGCAGCCAAGGTGGGACGGTTCTCCACTTT. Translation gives CASSQGGTVLHF.

For the CDR3, the DNA is TGTGCCAGCAGTTTAACGCGAGATCAGCCCCAGCATTTT. It codes for CASSLTRDQPQHF. This chain uses TRBV27 with TRBJ1-5; D gene uncertain. Per germline, CDR1 MNHEY and CDR2 SMNVEV (reference sequence). CDR3 length: 13 residues. The V end lost 2 bases, the J end lost 5 bases, and 7 bases lay between the germline ends.

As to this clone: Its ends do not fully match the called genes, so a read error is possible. The CDR3 loop reads CASGLNLLPGDTQYF. In DNA form, the CDR3 reads TGTGCCAGCGGTTTGAACCTATTGCCTGGGGATACGCAGTATTTT. The chain combines TRBV27 with TRBJ2-3; D unclear. This CDR3 has 15 amino acids. Germline V lookup: CDR1 MNHEY, CDR2 SMNVEV (reference sequence).

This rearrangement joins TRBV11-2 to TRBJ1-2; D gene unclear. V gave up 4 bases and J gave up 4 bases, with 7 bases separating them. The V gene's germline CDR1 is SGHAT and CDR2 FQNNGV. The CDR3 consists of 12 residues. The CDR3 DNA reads TGTGCCAGCAGCTCGAACATCTATGGCTACACCTTC. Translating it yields CASSSNIYGYTF.

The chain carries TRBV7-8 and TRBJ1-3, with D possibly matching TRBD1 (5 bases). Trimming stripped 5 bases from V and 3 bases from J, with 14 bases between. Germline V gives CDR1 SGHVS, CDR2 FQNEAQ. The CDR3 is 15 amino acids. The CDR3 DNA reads TGTGCCAGCAGCCCGATCCTGGGGCTTGGAAACACCATATATTTT. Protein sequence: CASSPILGLGNTIYF.

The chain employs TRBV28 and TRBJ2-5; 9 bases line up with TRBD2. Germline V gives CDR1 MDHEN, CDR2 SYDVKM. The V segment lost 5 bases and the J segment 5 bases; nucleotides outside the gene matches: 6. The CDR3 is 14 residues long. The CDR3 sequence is CASSDNTSGETQYF. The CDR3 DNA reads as TGTGCCAGCAGTGATAATACTAGCGGGGAGACCCAGTACTTC.

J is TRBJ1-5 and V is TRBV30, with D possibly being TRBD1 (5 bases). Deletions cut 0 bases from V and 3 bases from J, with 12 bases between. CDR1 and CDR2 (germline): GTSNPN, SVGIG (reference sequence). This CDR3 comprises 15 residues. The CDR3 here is CAWSVRAGINQPQHF. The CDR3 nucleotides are TGTGCCTGGAGTGTACGGGCAGGGATCAATCAGCCCCAGCATTTT.

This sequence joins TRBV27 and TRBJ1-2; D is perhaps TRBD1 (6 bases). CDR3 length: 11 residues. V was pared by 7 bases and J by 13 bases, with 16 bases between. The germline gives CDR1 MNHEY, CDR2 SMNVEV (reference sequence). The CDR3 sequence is CASIDSGQITF. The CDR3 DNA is TGTGCCAGCATCGATTCTGGACAGATCACCTTC.

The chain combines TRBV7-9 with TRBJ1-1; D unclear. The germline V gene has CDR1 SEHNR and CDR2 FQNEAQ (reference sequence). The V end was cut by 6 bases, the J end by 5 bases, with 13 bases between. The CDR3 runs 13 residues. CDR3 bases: TGTGCCAGCAGGCTAGATTCGGGGACTGAAGCTTTCTTT. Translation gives CASRLDSGTEAFF.

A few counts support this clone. The CDR3 sequence is CSVQTDSYEQYF. CDR3 in DNA: TGCAGCGTGCAGACAGACTCCTACGAGCAGTACTTC. The gene calls are TRBV29-1 and TRBJ2-7; D is possibly TRBD1 (5 bases). This CDR3 has 12 residues. With 6 bases removed from V and 0 bases from J, the gap between germline ends came to 9 bases. Germline-derived CDR1 and CDR2 are SQVTM and ANQGSEA.

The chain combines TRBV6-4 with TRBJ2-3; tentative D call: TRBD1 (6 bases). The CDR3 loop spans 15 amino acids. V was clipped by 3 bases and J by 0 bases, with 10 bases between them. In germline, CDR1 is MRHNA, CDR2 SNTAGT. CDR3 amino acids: CASSEGASSTDTQYF. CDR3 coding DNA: TGTGCCAGCAGTGAGGGGGCGTCGAGCACAGATACGCAGTATTTT.

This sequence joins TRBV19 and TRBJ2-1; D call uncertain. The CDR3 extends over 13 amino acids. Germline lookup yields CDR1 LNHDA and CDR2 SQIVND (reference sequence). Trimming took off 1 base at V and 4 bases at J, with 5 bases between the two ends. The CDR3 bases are TGTGCCAGTAGTATAGGGGGATACAATGAGCAGTTCTTC. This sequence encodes CASSIGGYNEQFF. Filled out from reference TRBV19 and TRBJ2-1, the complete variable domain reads DGGITQSPKYLFRKEGQNVTLSCEQNLNHDAMYWYRQDPGQGLRLIYYSQIVNDFQKGDIAEGYSVSREKKESFPLTVTSAQKNPTAFYLCASSIGGYNEQFFGPGTRLTVL.

In DNA, the CDR3 is TGTGCCAGCAGCGTAGGTTCTTGGGGCCCCAGATACGAGCAGTACTTC. As protein: CASSVGSWGPRYEQYF. This chain links TRBV9 with TRBJ2-7; D perhaps matches TRBD1 (5 bases). Between the trimmed V and J ends, which lost 0 bases and 4 bases, there was a span of 17 bases. Germline values: CDR1 SGDLS, CDR2 YYNGEE. The CDR3 is 16 amino acids.

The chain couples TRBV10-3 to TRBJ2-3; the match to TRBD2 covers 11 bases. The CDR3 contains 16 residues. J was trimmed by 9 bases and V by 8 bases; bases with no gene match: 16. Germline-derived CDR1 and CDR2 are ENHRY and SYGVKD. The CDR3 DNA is TGTGCCATCCACACTCCGGGACTAGCGGACCGTGGCACGCAGTATTTT. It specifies CAIHTPGLADRGTQYF.

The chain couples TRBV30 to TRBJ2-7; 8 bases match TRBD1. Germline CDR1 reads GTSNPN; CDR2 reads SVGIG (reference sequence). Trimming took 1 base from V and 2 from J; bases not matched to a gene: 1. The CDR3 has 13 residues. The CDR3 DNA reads TGTGCCTGGAGTGACAGGGGGGCCTACGAGCAGTACTTC. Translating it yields CAWSDRGAYEQYF.

Written as DNA, the CDR3 is TGTGCCAGCAGTTACTCGACAAGCGGGGCGAGAAATGAGCAGTTCTTC. As protein: CASSYSTSGARNEQFF. V is TRBV6-6 and J is TRBJ2-1; 7 bases align to TRBD2. With V trimmed by 0 bases and J by 7 bases, 9 bases remained unmatched. The CDR3 spans 16 residues. The germline V gene encodes CDR1 MNHNY and CDR2 SVGAGI (reference sequence).

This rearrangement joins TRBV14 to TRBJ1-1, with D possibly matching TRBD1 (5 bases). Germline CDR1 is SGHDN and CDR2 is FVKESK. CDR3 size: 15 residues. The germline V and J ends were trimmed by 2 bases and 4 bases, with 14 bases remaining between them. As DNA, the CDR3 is TGTGCCAGCAGCCAACGGGGACTCCTCCTCACTGAAGCTTTCTTT. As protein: CASSQRGLLLTEAFF.

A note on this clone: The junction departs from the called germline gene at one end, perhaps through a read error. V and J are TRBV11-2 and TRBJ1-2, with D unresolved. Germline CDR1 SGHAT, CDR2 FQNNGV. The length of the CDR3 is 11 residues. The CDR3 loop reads CASGLIDGHTF. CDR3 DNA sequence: TGTGCCAGCGGATTAATCGATGGCCACACCTTC.

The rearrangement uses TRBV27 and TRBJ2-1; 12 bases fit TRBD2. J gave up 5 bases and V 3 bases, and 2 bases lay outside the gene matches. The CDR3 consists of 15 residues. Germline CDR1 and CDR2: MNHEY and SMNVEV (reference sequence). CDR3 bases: TGTGCCAGCAGTTTCCGGACTAGCGGGAACAATGAGCAGTTCTTC. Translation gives CASSFRTSGNNEQFF.

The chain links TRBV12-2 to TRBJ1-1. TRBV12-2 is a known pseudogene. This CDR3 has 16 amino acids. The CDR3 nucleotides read TGTGCAAGTCGCTTAGAGGAGTTGACTCGAGCAACTGAAGCTTTCTTT. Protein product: CASRLEELTRATEAFF.